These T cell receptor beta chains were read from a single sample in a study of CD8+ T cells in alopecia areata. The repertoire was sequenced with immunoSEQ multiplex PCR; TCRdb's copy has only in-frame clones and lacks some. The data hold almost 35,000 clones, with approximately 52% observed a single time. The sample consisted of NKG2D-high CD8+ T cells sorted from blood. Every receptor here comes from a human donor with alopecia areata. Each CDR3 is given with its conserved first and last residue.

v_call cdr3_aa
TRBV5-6 CASSLIGRSNTGELFF
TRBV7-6 CASSPIYSGANVLTF
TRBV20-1 CSAMQAEAFF
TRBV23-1 CASPGDTIYF
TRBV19 CASRPSTDGHANYGYTF
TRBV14 CASSPTDLNEKLFF
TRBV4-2 CASSQDWGKTQPQHF
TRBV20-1 CSARTVSEQYF
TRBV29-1 CSVPPGRADEQFF
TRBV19 CASREGTRSNQPQHF
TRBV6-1 CASSESGGGIDGYTF
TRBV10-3 CAISDRVQETQYF
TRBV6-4 CASSDSDHGYTF
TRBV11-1 CASSLTGNDEQYF
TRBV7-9 CASSPTVTGELFF
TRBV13 CASSSNRGGKQYF
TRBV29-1 CSVRTGSSYEQYF
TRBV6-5 CASSYGIQDGYEQYF
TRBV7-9 CASSSRDGNSYEQYF
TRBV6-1 CASSARDEQFF
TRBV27 CASSSYPPEAFF
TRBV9 CASSVEPEREVPDTQYF
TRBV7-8 CASSLAGTGGADSYEQYF
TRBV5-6 CASSWGHTEAFF
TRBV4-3 CASSQVAPIGGEPEQYF
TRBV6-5 CASSYGQGNTEAFF
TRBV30 CAWSVEVANTGELFF
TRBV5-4 CASSLSTGAYEQYF
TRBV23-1 CASSHSDPAGELFF
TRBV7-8 CASSLSGRELDTQYF
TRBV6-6 CASSYSGSDEQYF
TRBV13 CASSLARGYNEQYF
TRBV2 CASSITSGSYNEQFF
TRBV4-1 CASSHLTGQGSSYEQYF
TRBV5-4 CASSLISLGTQYF
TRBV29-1 CSVTAGTAYNEQFF
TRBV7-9 CATADWDRGPEAFF
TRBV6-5 CASSYYFSYNEQFF
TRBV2 CASSDKGTVDNQPQHF
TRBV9 CASSESPGSSTDELFF
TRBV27 CASSLSPRTGSYEQYF
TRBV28 CASSSDYNEQFF
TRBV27 CASGWPQDPYEQYF
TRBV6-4 CASSEKEDTEAFF
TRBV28 CASSSGLATTGELFF
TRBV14 CASSPAKWNTEAFF
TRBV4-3 CASSPSWGSWVDTQYF
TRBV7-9 CASSAPYTGELFF
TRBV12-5 CASGPTGVYQETQYF
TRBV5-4 CASSFSHSYEQYF
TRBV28 CASSFAGWGNEQFF
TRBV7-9 CASSAWRGGTDTQYF
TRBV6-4 CASSHLKGADTQYF
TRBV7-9 CASSLGGLTDTQYF
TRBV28 CASSTRVANVLTF
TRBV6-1 CASGGLAGGPDTQYF
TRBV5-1 CASSLQGGSDIYGYTF
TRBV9 CASSGRGYTF
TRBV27 CASSHVSGTPSNYGYTF